This T cell receptor (beta chain) comes out of a study of beta chain features in type 1 diabetes. Overall study results and limits: Significant though moderate, a shortening of TCRB CDR3s appeared in all four CD4+ subsets of Type 1 diabetes patients.

Note on this clone: Antigen unknown.

Since all of the isolated RNA was reverse transcribed, expressed TCRB transcripts were what got sequenced. Only in-frame clones appear in the TCRdb table, and some are missing; sequencing was by immunoSEQ multiplex PCR. This table has tens of thousands of clones, about 47% appearing once. The length of the CDR3 is 14 residues. Trimming removed 3 bases at V and 6 bases at J, with 14 bases between. Germline V gene lookup returns CDR1 MDHEN and CDR2 SYDVKM. The material sequenced was Tregs from blood. The gene calls are TRBV28 and TRBJ1-1; tentatively, D is TRBD1 (6 bases). The TCR comes from a woman aged 40 to 50 with type 1 diabetes. The CDR3 bases are TGTGCCAGCAGTTTGGGCCCCAGGGGCTCTGAAGCTTTCTTT. It codes for CASSLGPRGSEAFF.